This T cell receptor (beta chain) was captured by sequencing in a study of T cells in localized non-small cell lung cancer. Study-level findings and limits: In the blood, greater T cell density corresponded to longer overall survival. Peak T cell clonality was found in uninvolved adjacent lung, exceeding tumor.

As to this clone: Its specificity is not known.

Germline loops: CDR1 MDHEN, CDR2 SYDVKM. This CDR3 contains 12 residues. The V and J ends lost 6 bases and 4 bases respectively, with 9 bases between them. Repertoires were generated with immunoSEQ multiplex PCR, while TCRdb's copy carries only in-frame clones and drops some. The table has under 12,000 clones, roughly 80% seen once; the top ten hold less than 20%. This chain links TRBV28 with TRBJ1-2; a possible D gene is TRBD1 (5 bases). The receptor comes from a female donor of 60 years or more with stage II lung adenocarcinoma. The sequencing used peripheral blood mononuclear cells, collected before any cancer treatment. The CDR3 loop is CASSLGGYGYTF. CDR3 coding DNA: TGTGCCAGCAGCTTGGGGGGCTATGGCTACACCTTC.